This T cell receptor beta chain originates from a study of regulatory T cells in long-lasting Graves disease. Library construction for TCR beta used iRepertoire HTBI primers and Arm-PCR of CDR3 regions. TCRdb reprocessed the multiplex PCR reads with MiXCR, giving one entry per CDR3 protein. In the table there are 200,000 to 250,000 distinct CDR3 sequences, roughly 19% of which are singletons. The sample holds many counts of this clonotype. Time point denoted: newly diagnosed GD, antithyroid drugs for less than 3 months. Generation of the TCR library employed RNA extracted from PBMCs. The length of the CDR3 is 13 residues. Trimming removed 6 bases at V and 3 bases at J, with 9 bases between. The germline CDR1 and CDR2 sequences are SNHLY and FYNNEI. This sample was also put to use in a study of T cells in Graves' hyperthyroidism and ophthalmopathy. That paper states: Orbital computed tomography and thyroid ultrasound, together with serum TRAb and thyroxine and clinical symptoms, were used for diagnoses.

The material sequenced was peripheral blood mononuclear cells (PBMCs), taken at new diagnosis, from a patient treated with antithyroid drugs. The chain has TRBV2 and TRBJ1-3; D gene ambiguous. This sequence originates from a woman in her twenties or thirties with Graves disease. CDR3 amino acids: CASRLNYGNTIYF. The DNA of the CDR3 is TGTGCCAGCAGACTCAATTATGGAAACACCATATATTTT.